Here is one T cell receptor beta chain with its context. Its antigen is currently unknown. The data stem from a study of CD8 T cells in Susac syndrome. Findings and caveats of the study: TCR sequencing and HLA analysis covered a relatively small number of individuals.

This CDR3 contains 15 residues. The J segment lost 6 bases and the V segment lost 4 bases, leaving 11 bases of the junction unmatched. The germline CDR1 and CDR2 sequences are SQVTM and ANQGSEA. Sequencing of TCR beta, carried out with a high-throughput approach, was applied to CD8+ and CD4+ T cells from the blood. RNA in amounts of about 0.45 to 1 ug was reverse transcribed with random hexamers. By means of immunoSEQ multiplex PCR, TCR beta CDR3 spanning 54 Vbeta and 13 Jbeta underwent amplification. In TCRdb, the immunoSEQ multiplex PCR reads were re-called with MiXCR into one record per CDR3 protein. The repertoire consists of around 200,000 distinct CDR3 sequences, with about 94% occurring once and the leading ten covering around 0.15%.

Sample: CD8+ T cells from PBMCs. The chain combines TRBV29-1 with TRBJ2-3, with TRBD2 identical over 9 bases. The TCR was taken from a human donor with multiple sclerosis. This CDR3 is CSVGSSGGLGDTQYF. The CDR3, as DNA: TGCAGCGTTGGGAGTAGCGGGGGACTCGGGGATACGCAGTATTTT.